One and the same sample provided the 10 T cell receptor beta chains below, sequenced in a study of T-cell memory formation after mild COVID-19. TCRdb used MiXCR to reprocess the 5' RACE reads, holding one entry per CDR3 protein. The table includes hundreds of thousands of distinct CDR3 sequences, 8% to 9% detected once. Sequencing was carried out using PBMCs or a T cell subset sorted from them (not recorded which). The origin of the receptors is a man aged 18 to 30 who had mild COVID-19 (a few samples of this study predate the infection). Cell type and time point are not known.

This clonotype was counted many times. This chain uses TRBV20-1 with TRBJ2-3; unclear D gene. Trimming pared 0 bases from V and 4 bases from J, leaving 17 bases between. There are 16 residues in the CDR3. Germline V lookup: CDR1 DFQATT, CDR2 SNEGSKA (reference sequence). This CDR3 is CSARDVTGSAPDTQYF. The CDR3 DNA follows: TGCAGTGCTAGAGATGTGACGGGTTCGGCCCCAGATACGCAGTATTTT.

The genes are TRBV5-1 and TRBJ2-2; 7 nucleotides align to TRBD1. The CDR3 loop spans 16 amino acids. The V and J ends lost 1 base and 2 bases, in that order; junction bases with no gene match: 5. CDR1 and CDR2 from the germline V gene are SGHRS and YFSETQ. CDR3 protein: CASSLRDSHNTGELFF. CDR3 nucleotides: TGCGCCAGCAGCTTGAGGGACAGCCATAACACCGGGGAGCTGTTTTTT.

In nucleotides, the CDR3 is TGTGCCAGCAGCTTAGCGTACAGGGGGGCGGGCAATGAGCAGTTCTTC. It translates to CASSLAYRGAGNEQFF. The chain links TRBV7-8 to TRBJ2-1; 8 bases fit TRBD1. The V gene end was trimmed by 0 bases and the J gene end by 6 bases; junction bases not matched to a gene: 7. From germline, CDR1 is SGHVS and CDR2 FQNEAQ. The CDR3 length is 16 residues. The entire variable domain, with the rest obtained from reference TRBV7-8 and TRBJ2-1, is as follows: GAGVSQSPRYKVAKRGQDVALRCDPISGHVSLFWYQQALGQGPEFLTYFQNEAQLDKSGLPSDRFFAERPEGSVSTLKIQRTQQEDSAVYLCASSLAYRGAGNEQFFGPGTRLTVL.

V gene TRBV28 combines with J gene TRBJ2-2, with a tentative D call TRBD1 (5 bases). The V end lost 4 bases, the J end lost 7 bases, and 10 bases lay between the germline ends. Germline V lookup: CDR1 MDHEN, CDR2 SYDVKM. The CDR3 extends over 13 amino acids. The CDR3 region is CASSSGSGGELFF. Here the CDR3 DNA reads TGTGCCAGCAGTTCAGGGTCTGGCGGGGAGCTGTTTTTT.

This CDR3 reads CASSPPGRASNQPQHF. For the CDR3, the DNA is TGTGCCAGCTCACCGCCCGGAAGGGCTAGCAATCAGCCCCAGCATTTT. The chain employs TRBV18 and TRBJ1-5, with no clear D. The V gene lost 3 bases and the J gene lost 0 bases, with 12 bases spanning the gap. The germline V gene has CDR1 KGHSH and CDR2 LQKENI. CDR3 length: 16 residues.

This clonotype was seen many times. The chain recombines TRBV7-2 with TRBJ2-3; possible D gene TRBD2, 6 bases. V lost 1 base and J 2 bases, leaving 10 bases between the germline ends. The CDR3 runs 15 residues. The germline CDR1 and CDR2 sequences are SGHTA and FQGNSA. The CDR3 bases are TGTGCCAGCAGCTTAGTGGGGGGTTCCACAGATACGCAGTATTTT. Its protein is CASSLVGGSTDTQYF.

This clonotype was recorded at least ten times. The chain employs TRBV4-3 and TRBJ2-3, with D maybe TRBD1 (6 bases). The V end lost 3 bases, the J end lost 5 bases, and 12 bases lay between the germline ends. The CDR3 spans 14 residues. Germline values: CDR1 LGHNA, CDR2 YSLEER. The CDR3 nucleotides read TGCGCCAGCAGCCAGAACAGGGAAGGAGATACGCAGTATTTT. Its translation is CASSQNREGDTQYF.

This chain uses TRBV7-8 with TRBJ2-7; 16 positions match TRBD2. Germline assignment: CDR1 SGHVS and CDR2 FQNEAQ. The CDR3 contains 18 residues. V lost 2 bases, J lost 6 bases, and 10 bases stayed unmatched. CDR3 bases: TGTGCCAGCAGCTTACCCAAAGGGACTAGCGGGAGGGTAACCGAGCAGTACTTC. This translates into CASSLPKGTSGRVTEQYF.

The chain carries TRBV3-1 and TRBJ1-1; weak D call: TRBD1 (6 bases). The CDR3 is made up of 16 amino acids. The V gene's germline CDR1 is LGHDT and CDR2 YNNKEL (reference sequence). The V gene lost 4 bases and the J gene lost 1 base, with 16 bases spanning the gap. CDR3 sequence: CASSRKPGHKNTEAFF. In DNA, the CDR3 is TGTGCCAGCAGCCGTAAACCGGGACATAAGAACACTGAAGCTTTCTTT.

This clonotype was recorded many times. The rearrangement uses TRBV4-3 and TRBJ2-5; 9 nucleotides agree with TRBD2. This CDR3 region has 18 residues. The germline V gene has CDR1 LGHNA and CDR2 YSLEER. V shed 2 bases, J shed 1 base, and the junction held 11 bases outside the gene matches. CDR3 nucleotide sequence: TGCGCCAGCAGCCAACGCGTATCTAGCGGGGAGGTCCAAGAGACCCAGTACTTC. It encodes CASSQRVSSGEVQETQYF.